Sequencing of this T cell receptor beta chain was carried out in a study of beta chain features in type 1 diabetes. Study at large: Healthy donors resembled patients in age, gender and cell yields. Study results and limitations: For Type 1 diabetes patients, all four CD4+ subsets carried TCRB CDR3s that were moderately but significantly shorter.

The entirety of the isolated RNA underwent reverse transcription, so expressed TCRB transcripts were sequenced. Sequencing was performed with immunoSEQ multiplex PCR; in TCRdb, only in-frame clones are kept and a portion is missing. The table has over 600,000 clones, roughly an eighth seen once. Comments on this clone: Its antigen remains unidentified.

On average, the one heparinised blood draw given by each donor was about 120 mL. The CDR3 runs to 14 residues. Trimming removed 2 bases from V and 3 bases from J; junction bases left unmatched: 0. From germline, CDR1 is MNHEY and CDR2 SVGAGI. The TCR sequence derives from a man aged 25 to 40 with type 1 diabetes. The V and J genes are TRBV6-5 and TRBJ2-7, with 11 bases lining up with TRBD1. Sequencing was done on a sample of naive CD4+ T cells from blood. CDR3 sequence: CASSYGTGGYEQYF. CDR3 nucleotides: TGTGCCAGCAGTTACGGGACAGGGGGCTACGAGCAGTACTTC.